This T cell receptor (beta chain) derives from a study of Ad26.COV2.S vaccination and SARS-CoV-2 variants. Study in general: Within the COV1001 Ad26.COV2.S trial arm, the donor was enrolled. Participants got Ad26.COV2.S intramuscularly, once or twice 56 days apart.

Treatment given: about 20 received Ad26.COV2.S at low or high dose, single or two shots; 5 received placebo; per-sample allocation not given. Each sample was drawn 63 days after the first injection (of vaccine or placebo). In the vaccine, an Ad26 vector expressed the SARS-CoV-2 spike of the Wuhan strain. Whole-study results and caveats: Vaccine recipients had higher spike-specific TCR breadth than placebo recipients.

Per the germline V gene, CDR1 is LGHNA and CDR2 is YSLEER. This CDR3 contains 15 residues. Between the trimmed V and J ends, which lost 1 base and 4 bases, there was a span of 13 bases. Produced via immunoSEQ multiplex PCR; TCRdb's table is partial and in-frame only. Here the sample spans 300,000 to 350,000 clones, 86% being singletons. As regards this clone: The target antigen is unknown.

The sequence was obtained from a person aged 18-65 years who received the Ad26.COV2.S COVID-19 vaccine or a placebo. This chain joins TRBV4-3 and TRBJ1-2; D is possibly TRBD1 (5 bases). Sequenced here: peripheral blood, sampled in a trial of Ad26.COV2.S vaccine versus placebo. The CDR3 sequence is CASSQGLGVGYGYTF. DNA of the CDR3: TGCGCCAGCAGCCAAGGGCTGGGGGTAGGCTATGGCTACACCTTC.